These 9 T cell receptor beta chains were sequenced from one sample in a study of T-cell memory formation after mild COVID-19. TCRdb reprocessed the 5' RACE reads via MiXCR and lists one record per CDR3 protein. Of around 300,000 distinct CDR3 sequences in the sample, approximately 19% were seen once. Sequenced input: PBMCs or a T cell subset sorted from them (not recorded which). Receptors originate from a young man who had mild COVID-19 (a few samples of this study predate the infection). Cell type and time point are not known.

CDR3: CASSRGAFDTQYF. CDR3 sequence (DNA): TGTGCCAGCAGCCGAGGGGCTTTCGATACGCAGTATTTT. The rearrangement uses TRBV7-6 and TRBJ2-3; either TRBD1 or TRBD2 may fit D (5 bases each). V lost 5 bases to trimming and J lost 6 bases, with 12 bases between them. The CDR3 is made up of 13 amino acids. Germline V gene lookup returns CDR1 SGHVS and CDR2 FNYEAQ.

The V and J genes are TRBV5-4 and TRBJ1-1; the D is unclear. V was shortened by 1 base and J by 4 bases, with 11 bases between the two germline ends. CDR1 SGHNT and CDR2 YYREEE come from the germline V gene (reference sequence). This CDR3 has 14 amino acids. The CDR3 here is CASSLFEGVTEAFF. CDR3 coding DNA: TGTGCCAGCAGCTTGTTCGAGGGCGTCACTGAAGCTTTCTTT.

There are many counts of this clonotype. The chain has TRBV4-3 and TRBJ2-1, with 11 bases identical to TRBD2. The CDR3 is made up of 19 amino acids. Germline loops: CDR1 LGHNA, CDR2 YSLEER. V lost 0 bases and J lost 7; bases outside the gene matches: 14. CDR3 in DNA: TGCGCCAGCAGCCAAGATTTGATGGCTAGCGGGGGGCGGGGGAATGAGCAGTTCTTC. Its translation: CASSQDLMASGGRGNEQFF.

This clonotype was counted only a few times. The gene calls are TRBV7-2 and TRBJ1-3, with 9 bases matching TRBD1. CDR3 length equals 16 residues. Germline V gene data show CDR1 as SGHTA and CDR2 as FQGNSA. Trimming at V came to 3 bases and at J to 0 bases, leaving 3 bases not matched to a gene. The DNA for the CDR3 is TGTGCCAGCAGCTTGATGACAGGGGGCTCTGGAAACACCATATATTTT. Amino acid sequence: CASSLMTGGSGNTIYF.

This clonotype has a handful of counts. The chain links TRBV4-1 to TRBJ2-1; 15 nucleotides line up with TRBD2. CDR3 length: 13 residues. In germline, CDR1 is MGHRA, CDR2 YSYEKL. Unmatched junction bases numbered 1, after V lost 4 bases and J lost 12 bases. This CDR3 reads CASSRGLAGGQFF. In DNA form, the CDR3 reads TGCGCCAGCAGCCGGGGACTAGCGGGGGGGCAGTTCTTC.

CDR3 loop: CASSGGNNQPQHF. The CDR3 DNA sequence: TGTGCCAGCAGCGGGGGAAACAATCAGCCCCAGCATTTT. This rearrangement joins TRBV5-6 to TRBJ1-5; a weak D match, TRBD1 (5 bases). Deletions cut 4 bases from V and 3 bases from J, with 8 bases between. This CDR3 contains 13 residues. Germline V gives CDR1 SGHDT, CDR2 YYEEEE.

This clonotype showed up just a few times. The chain links TRBV20-1 to TRBJ2-6; D is unresolved. The CDR3 is made up of 16 amino acids. The germline V gene has CDR1 DFQATT and CDR2 SNEGSKA (reference sequence). V was pared by 3 bases and J by 0 bases, with 12 bases between. CDR3 nucleotide sequence: TGCAGTGCTAGGTTGGTGGGGTCCTCTGGGGCCAACGTCCTGACTTTC. This encodes CSARLVGSSGANVLTF.

This clonotype showed up many times. The chain employs TRBV5-1 and TRBJ2-1; 8 nucleotides match TRBD2. Germline V gene data show CDR1 as SGHRS and CDR2 as YFSETQ. There are 16 residues in the CDR3. Germline trimming cut 7 bases from V and 5 bases from J; bases unmatched to any gene: 14. CDR3 loop: CASEPPGGGRNNEQFF. The CDR3 DNA follows: TGCGCCAGCGAACCTCCCGGCGGGGGGAGAAACAATGAGCAGTTCTTC.

This clonotype was seen more than once but under ten times. This chain connects TRBV3-1 to TRBJ2-1; D call uncertain. Trimming took 0 bases from V and 0 from J, leaving 6 bases between them. The CDR3 is made up of 15 amino acids. Germline CDR1 reads LGHDT; CDR2 reads YNNKEL (reference sequence). The DNA of the CDR3 is TGTGCCAGCAGCCAAGACTCCCTCTCCTACAATGAGCAGTTCTTC. Its protein product is CASSQDSLSYNEQFF.